The 3 T cell receptor beta chains listed next were all sequenced from one sample in a study of beta chain features in type 1 diabetes. Study conclusions and caveats: Shorter TCRB CDR3s, moderately but significantly so, were found in Type 1 diabetes patients in all four CD4+ subsets.

Their specific antigens are unknown. Expressed TCRB transcripts were sequenced because the isolated RNA had all been reverse transcribed beforehand. The data were produced by immunoSEQ multiplex PCR, yet TCRdb's version contains in-frame clones alone and is incomplete. This table has around 100,000 clones, 25% to 30% appearing once. Sequenced sample: central memory CD4+ T cells from blood. The receptor set was obtained from a woman between 18 and 29 years old with type 1 diabetes.

The V and J genes are TRBV5-1 and TRBJ2-2, with TRBD1 as a possible D gene (6 bases). Germline V gene data show CDR1 as SGHRS and CDR2 as YFSETQ. The CDR3 sequence is 16 residues long. Trimming cost V 4 bases and J 2 bases, with 15 bases left between them. The CDR3 spells CASSPWTGHNTGELFF. In DNA form, the CDR3 reads TGCGCCAGCAGCCCATGGACGGGACATAACACCGGGGAGCTGTTTTTT.

The J gene is TRBJ2-3, the V gene TRBV19; D is ambiguous. The V gene's germline CDR1 is LNHDA and CDR2 SQIVND (reference sequence). The CDR3 extends over 15 amino acids. Trimming shortened V by 7 bases and J by 1 base, and 15 bases separated the two germline ends. The CDR3 protein is CASNPSAVGTDTQYF. In DNA form, the CDR3 reads TGTGCCAGTAATCCCTCCGCCGTAGGCACAGATACGCAGTATTTT.

V gene TRBV2 combines with J gene TRBJ2-5, with 11 bases matching TRBD2. This CDR3 is built from 14 residues. J gave up 4 bases and V 4 bases, and 2 bases lay outside the gene matches. Germline V gene lookup returns CDR1 SNHLY and CDR2 FYNNEI. The CDR3 DNA reads as TGTGCCAGCAGTGGGGGACTAGCGGTAGAGACCCAGTACTTC. Translation gives CASSGGLAVETQYF. Variable domain in full (rest from reference TRBV2 and TRBJ2-5): EPEVTQTPSHQVTQMGQEVILRCVPISNHLYFYWYRQILGQKVEFLVSFYNNEISEKSEIFDDQFSVERPDGSNFTLKIRSTKLEDSAMYFCASSGGLAVETQYFGPGTRLLVL.